This T cell receptor (beta chain) was retrieved from a study of blood T cell repertoires in COVID-19. Looking at the study overall: T cells, B-cell-depleted T cells, or PBMCs provided the cDNA or gDNA that served as material.

Study processing details: Amplifying reference gene primers gave estimates of nucleated cell counts. Only in-frame clones appear in the TCRdb table, and some are missing; sequencing was by immunoSEQ multiplex PCR. That table gives V, J and clone size, and the DNA gave D and trimming. The sample records some 150,000 clones, about 86% being singletons. Across about two dozen US areas, participants ranged in age from about 18 to 100 years. Cohort allocation depended upon clinical history that participants reported. V lost 5 bases and J lost 8; bases outside the gene matches: 8. Per germline, CDR1 MDHEN and CDR2 SYDVKM. The CDR3 is made up of 15 amino acids.

The sequenced sample consisted of PBMCs or T cells enriched from blood (not recorded which). The sequence came from a woman between 50 and 59 years old in a cohort exposed to, infected with or recovered from COVID-19 (not recorded which). V usage is TRBV28 and J usage is TRBJ1-4, with 10 bases matching TRBD1. The CDR3: CASSPAGTGEEKLFF. CDR3 nucleotide sequence: TGTGCCAGCAGTCCTGCCGGGACAGGGGAAGAAAAACTGTTTTTT. Full variable domain (missing parts from reference TRBV28 and TRBJ1-4): DVKVTQSSRYLVKRTGEKVFLECVQDMDHENMFWYRQDPGLGLRLIYFSYDVKMKEKGDIPEGYSVSREKKERFSLILESASTNQTSMYLCASSPAGTGEEKLFFGSGTQLSVL.